The 29 T cell receptor beta chains listed next were all sequenced from one sample in a study of control samples from healthy donors and cancer patients. TCRdb's copy holds only in-frame clones and misses some; the assay was immunoSEQ multiplex PCR. The top ten clones hold 6.5% to 9.5% of a sample with approximately 150,000 clones, around nine tenths of them seen once. The sample was PBMCs. The receptor set was obtained from a man aged 45 to 65 with head and neck cancer.

The rearrangement uses TRBV19 and TRBJ2-2; 8 bases align to TRBD1. The CDR3 runs to 14 residues. V shed 6 bases and J 6 bases; nucleotides not matched to a gene: 6. The germline CDR1 and CDR2 sequences are LNHDA and SQIVND (reference sequence). The CDR3 bases are TGTGCCAGTAGCGGACAGGGTTGGGCCGGGGAGCTGTTTTTT. It codes for CASSGQGWAGELFF.

V and J are TRBV5-1 and TRBJ2-1, with D tentatively TRBD1 or TRBD2 (6 bases each). Germline V gene data show CDR1 as SGHRS and CDR2 as YFSETQ. This CDR3 spans 16 amino acids. With 6 bases removed from V and 1 base from J, the gap between germline ends came to 17 bases. DNA of the CDR3: TGCGCCAGCAACCGTATAGGGGGGCAGTCCTACAATGAGCAGTTCTTC. This encodes CASNRIGGQSYNEQFF.

The chain combines TRBV5-5 with TRBJ1-6; unclear D gene. The CDR3 totals 15 residues. Trimming took off 1 base at V and 7 bases at J, with 12 bases between the two ends. CDR1 is SGHKS and CDR2 is YYEKEE in the germline V gene (reference sequence). CDR3 protein: CASSLLRQANSPLHF. CDR3 DNA sequence: TGTGCCAGCAGCTTGTTACGGCAGGCGAATTCACCCCTCCACTTT.

This clone occurred once. This chain joins TRBV5-4 and TRBJ2-5; maybe TRBD2 (7 bases). This CDR3 spans 14 amino acids. Trimming took 4 bases from V and 2 from J, leaving 12 bases between them. CDR1 SGHNT and CDR2 YYREEE come from the germline V gene (reference sequence). Here the CDR3 DNA reads TGTGCCAGCAGCCCTGCGGGGGCACAAGAGACCCAGTACTTC. Translation gives CASSPAGAQETQYF. The variable domain in full, completed from reference TRBV5-4 and TRBJ2-5, reads ETGVTQSPTHLIKTRGQQVTLRCSSQSGHNTVSWYQQALGQGPQFIFQYYREEENGRGNFPPRFSGLQFPNYSSELNVNALELDDSALYLCASSPAGAQETQYFGPGTRLLVL.

The V and J genes are TRBV28 and TRBJ2-7; the match to TRBD2 covers 10 bases. Germline CDR1 is MDHEN and CDR2 is SYDVKM. J lost 4 bases, V lost 8 bases, and 11 bases had no gene match. The CDR3 is made up of 15 amino acids. CDR3 protein: CASGTPGLANYEQYF. DNA for the CDR3: TGTGCCAGCGGTACTCCGGGACTAGCGAATTACGAGCAGTACTTC. Supplemented by reference TRBV28 and TRBJ2-7, the full variable domain reads DVKVTQSSRYLVKRTGEKVFLECVQDMDHENMFWYRQDPGLGLRLIYFSYDVKMKEKGDIPEGYSVSREKKERFSLILESASTNQTSMYLCASGTPGLANYEQYFGPGTRLTVT.

The V call is TRBV24-1, the J call TRBJ2-7; 9 bases match TRBD1. The CDR3 is 13 residues long. The germline V gene encodes CDR1 KGHDR and CDR2 SFDVKD. J gave up 7 bases and V 6 bases, and 6 bases lay outside the gene matches. The CDR3 DNA reads as TGTGCCACCAGTAGGACAGGGGCGGGTGAGCAGTACTTC. Translation: CATSRTGAGEQYF.

The V gene is TRBV4-2, the J gene TRBJ2-1; D might be TRBD2 (6 bases). Germline assignment: CDR1 LGHNA and CDR2 YNFKEQ. The CDR3 extends over 13 amino acids. Trimming removed 4 bases from V and 9 bases from J, with 13 bases in between. The CDR3 nucleotides are TGTGCCAGCAGCCGCCCTAGCGTCGGTGAGCAGTTCTTC. It is translated as CASSRPSVGEQFF.

J is TRBJ1-1 and V is TRBV29-1; no reliable D call. Germline assignment: CDR1 SQVTM and CDR2 ANQGSEA. The CDR3 extends over 12 amino acids. V lost 6 bases, J lost 0 bases, and 8 bases lay in between. The CDR3: CSVRELNTEAFF. The CDR3 bases are TGCAGCGTCCGAGAGTTGAACACTGAAGCTTTCTTT.

The chain couples TRBV24-1 to TRBJ1-1; the D gene is possibly TRBD1 (6 bases). The length of the CDR3 is 15 residues. Germline values: CDR1 KGHDR, CDR2 SFDVKD. Trimming shortened V by 3 bases and J by 8 bases, and 18 bases separated the two germline ends. CDR3 in amino acids: CATSDTTGTPKEAFF. The CDR3 nucleotides are TGTGCCACCAGTGATACTACCGGGACACCAAAAGAAGCTTTCTTT.

There are a few counts of this clone. The rearrangement uses TRBV18 and TRBJ2-5; 10 positions match TRBD1. The CDR3 loop spans 14 amino acids. The ends lost 5 bases at V and 4 bases at J; junction bases unmatched: 4. In germline, CDR1 is KGHSH, CDR2 LQKENI. The CDR3: CASSGQGDGETQYF. In DNA, the CDR3 is TGTGCCAGCTCAGGACAGGGGGACGGAGAGACCCAGTACTTC.

The genes are TRBV13 and TRBJ1-4; D gene uncertain. The CDR3 runs 14 residues. Looked up from germline, CDR1 is PRHDT and CDR2 is FYEKMQ (reference sequence). Trimming shortened V by 0 bases and J by 0 bases, and 2 bases separated the two germline ends. The CDR3 region is CASSLGATNEKLFF. DNA for the CDR3: TGTGCCAGCAGCTTAGGGGCAACTAATGAAAAACTGTTTTTT.

The V call is TRBV5-6, the J call TRBJ2-7; no reliable D call. Germline lookup yields CDR1 SGHDT and CDR2 YYEEEE. The CDR3 spans 15 residues. Trimming shortened V by 0 bases and J by 3 bases, and 13 bases separated the two germline ends. CDR3 nucleotides: TGTGCCAGCAGCTTGGGGAGACGTCAACTCTACGAGCAGTACTTC. This sequence encodes CASSLGRRQLYEQYF.

V is TRBV19 and J is TRBJ2-2; the match to TRBD1 covers 7 bases. CDR1 and CDR2 (germline): LNHDA, SQIVND (reference sequence). After removal of 3 bases from V and 7 bases from J, the junction contained 11 bases not matched to a gene. The CDR3 loop spans 16 amino acids. CDR3 nucleotide sequence: TGTGCCAGTAGTATCCCCTACAGGGGTTCTGGCGGGGAGCTGTTTTTT. It encodes CASSIPYRGSGGELFF.

The rearrangement joins TRBV3-1 (or the pseudogene TRBV3-2) to TRBJ1-2; the D is unclear. Trimming stripped 0 bases from V and 5 bases from J, with 4 bases between. This CDR3 has 12 amino acids. Looked up from germline, CDR1 is LGHDT and CDR2 is YNNKEL (reference sequence). DNA for the CDR3: TGTGCCAGCAGCCAAGATGTGTATGGCTACACCTTC. This encodes CASSQDVYGYTF.

The V and J genes are TRBV5-8 and TRBJ2-2, with D perhaps TRBD2 (5 bases). This CDR3 is 17 amino acids long. Germline CDR1 and CDR2: SGHTS and YDEGEE. The V end was cut by 2 bases, the J end by 4 bases, with 18 bases between. CDR3 residues: CASSLNLWSSGTGELFF. CDR3 bases: TGTGCCAGCAGCTTAAATTTATGGTCGAGCGGCACCGGGGAGCTGTTTTTT.

V and J are TRBV10-3 and TRBJ1-1; unclear D gene. Germline values: CDR1 ENHRY, CDR2 SYGVKD. The CDR3 runs to 13 residues. V was trimmed by 6 bases and J by 0 bases, leaving 8 bases between them. In DNA, the CDR3 is TGTGCCATCAGGACGGACCTGAACACTGAAGCTTTCTTT. This translates into CAIRTDLNTEAFF.

The rearrangement joins TRBV19 to TRBJ1-1; D gene uncertain. Germline V gene sequence: CDR1 LNHDA, CDR2 SQIVND (reference sequence). V was pared by 1 base and J by 1 base, with 1 base between. The CDR3 is 12 amino acids. The CDR3 nucleotides read TGTGCCAGTAGTATAGGGAACACTGAAGCTTTCTTT. Protein: CASSIGNTEAFF.

The chain has TRBV7-9 and TRBJ2-7, with a possible D match to TRBD1 (6 bases). The V and J ends lost 4 bases and 5 bases respectively, with 12 bases between them. Germline V gene data show CDR1 as SEHNR and CDR2 as FQNEAQ (reference sequence). The CDR3 loop spans 13 amino acids. CDR3 sequence (DNA): TGTGCCAGCAGCTCCCGGACAGCGAACGAGCAGTACTTC. As protein: CASSSRTANEQYF.

The V gene is TRBV7-8, the J gene TRBJ2-7; tentatively, D is TRBD2 (5 bases). This CDR3 is 17 amino acids long. Germline V gene sequence: CDR1 SGHVS, CDR2 FQNEAQ. V lost 5 bases and J lost 4, with 24 bases in between. In DNA, the CDR3 is TGTGCCAGCAGCGCAGTGGTCCGAGGGAGCACTTTTTACGAGCAGTACTTC. Translating it yields CASSAVVRGSTFYEQYF.

The chain joins TRBV7-9 to TRBJ2-5; TRBD1 matches 9 bases. V was pared by 1 base and J by 2 bases, with 8 bases of the junction left unmatched. The CDR3 covers 17 residues. Germline loops: CDR1 SEHNR, CDR2 FQNEAQ (reference sequence). The CDR3 loop is CASSLVKQGAGQETQYF. The CDR3 bases are TGTGCCAGCAGCTTAGTTAAACAGGGGGCCGGGCAAGAGACCCAGTACTTC.

The chain uses TRBV11-3 and TRBJ1-1; the match to TRBD1 covers 12 bases. Germline CDR1 reads SGHNT; CDR2 reads YENEEA. CDR3 size: 16 residues. V gave up 5 bases and J gave up 4 bases; unmatched junction bases: 8. CDR3 sequence reads: CASSPGTGGATTEAFF. The CDR3, as DNA: TGTGCCAGCAGCCCCGGGACAGGGGGCGCGACCACTGAAGCTTTCTTT.

The chain joins TRBV3-1 (or the pseudogene TRBV3-2) to TRBJ2-3; TRBD2 matches 7 bases. J lost 2 bases, V lost 4 bases, and 3 bases had no gene match. The CDR3 length is 14 residues. Germline CDR1 LGHDT, CDR2 YNNKEL (reference sequence). CDR3 loop: CASSLAGITDTQYF. CDR3 nucleotide sequence: TGTGCCAGCAGCCTAGCGGGCATCACAGATACGCAGTATTTT.

The J gene is TRBJ2-3, the V gene TRBV6-5, with 8 bases matching TRBD1. V was pared by 5 bases and J by 0 bases, with 4 bases of the junction left unmatched. The CDR3 length is 15 residues. In germline, CDR1 is MNHEY, CDR2 SVGAGI. The CDR3 DNA reads TGTGCCAGCAGTCGGACAGGGTTCAGCACAGATACGCAGTATTTT. Its translation is CASSRTGFSTDTQYF.

The chain employs TRBV7-9 and TRBJ1-3, with 7 bases fitting TRBD1. With V trimmed by 5 bases and J by 2 bases, 3 bases remained unmatched. The CDR3 covers 14 residues. CDR1 is SEHNR, CDR2 FQNEAQ, per germline (reference sequence). Here the CDR3 reads CASSQGGAGNTIYF. As DNA, the CDR3 is TGTGCCAGCAGCCAGGGGGGGGCTGGAAACACCATATATTTT.

This clone came up once. The chain combines TRBV6-5 with TRBJ1-3, with 9 bases matching TRBD1. V was pared by 5 bases and J by 8 bases, with 7 bases of the junction left unmatched. Germline V gene data show CDR1 as MNHEY and CDR2 as SVGAGI. CDR3 size: 14 residues. The CDR3, as DNA: TGTGCCAGCAGTCGTCCCGGGACAGGGTACACCATATATTTT. Its translation: CASSRPGTGYTIYF.

J is TRBJ2-3 and V is TRBV9; no clear D. Trimming left V 1 base short and J 5 bases short, with 14 bases between. This CDR3 is built from 15 residues. Germline CDR1 and CDR2: SGDLS and YYNGEE. This CDR3 reads CASSVLGNWGDTQYF. The CDR3 DNA is TGTGCCAGCAGCGTACTAGGCAATTGGGGAGATACGCAGTATTTT.

The V gene is TRBV7-9, the J gene TRBJ1-1; possibly TRBD1 for D (5 bases). The CDR3 has 13 amino acids. Trimming shortened V by 0 bases and J by 9 bases, and 11 bases separated the two germline ends. Germline CDR1 SEHNR, CDR2 FQNEAQ (reference sequence). The CDR3: CASSLAEGLKAFF. DNA of the CDR3: TGTGCCAGCAGCTTAGCAGAGGGGTTAAAAGCTTTCTTT.

This clone was detected once. The gene calls are TRBV29-1 and TRBJ2-7; TRBD1 is a possible D gene (7 bases). CDR1 is SQVTM, CDR2 ANQGSEA, per germline. Trimming took 4 bases from V and 2 from J, leaving 12 bases between them. CDR3 length: 13 amino acids. The CDR3 sequence: CSVVARGAYEQYF. CDR3 DNA: TGCAGCGTTGTAGCCAGGGGGGCCTACGAGCAGTACTTC.

The rearrangement joins TRBV15 to TRBJ1-6; 11 bases line up with TRBD1. This CDR3 has 15 amino acids. V gave up 5 bases and J gave up 9 bases; unmatched junction bases: 6. CDR1 is LNHNV and CDR2 is YYDKDF in the germline V gene (reference sequence). The CDR3 DNA reads TGTGCCACCAGCGGATGGACAGGGGGCAGTTCACCCCTCCACTTT. Amino acids: CATSGWTGGSSPLHF.